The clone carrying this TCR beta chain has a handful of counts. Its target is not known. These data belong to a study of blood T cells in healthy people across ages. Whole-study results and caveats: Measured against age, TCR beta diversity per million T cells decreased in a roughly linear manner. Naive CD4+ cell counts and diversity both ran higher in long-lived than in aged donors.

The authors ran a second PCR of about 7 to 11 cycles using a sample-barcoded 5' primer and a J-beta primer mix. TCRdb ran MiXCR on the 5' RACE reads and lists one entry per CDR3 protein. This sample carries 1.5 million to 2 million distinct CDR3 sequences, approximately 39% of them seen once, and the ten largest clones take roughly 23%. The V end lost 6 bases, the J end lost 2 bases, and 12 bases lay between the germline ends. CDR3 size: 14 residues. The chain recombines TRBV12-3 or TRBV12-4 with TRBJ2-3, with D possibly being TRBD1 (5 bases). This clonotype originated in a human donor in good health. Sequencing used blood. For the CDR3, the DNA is TGTGCCAGCAGGATCGCAGGGAACACAGATACGCAGTATTTT. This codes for CASRIAGNTDTQYF.